The clone carrying this T cell receptor (beta chain) was counted between two and nine times. Its antigen is currently unknown. With duration under 3 months, ophthalmopathy was active: Clinical Activity Score at least 3, NOSPECS at least 4. The study left out patients who had uncontrolled infection, other autoimmune disease, pregnancy or lactation. The source material, RNA transcripts, was used to amplify TCR beta CDR3 regions. The HTBI primer set served for first-round RT-PCR of the TCR CDR3. Each CDR3 protein gets one entry after TCRdb re-called the multiplex PCR reads with MiXCR. This sample carries about 410,000 distinct CDR3 sequences, roughly 14% of them seen once, and the ten largest clones take less than 15%. The data originate from a study of T cells in Graves' hyperthyroidism and ophthalmopathy. The CDR3 length is 15 residues. Germline V gene data show CDR1 as SGHRS and CDR2 as YFSETQ. V was clipped by 0 bases and J by 3 bases; unmatched bases: 4.

Study-wide findings and caveats: Blood also showed most of the thyroid clonotypes that were expanded above 0.001.

This receptor was identified in a man aged 18 to 30 with Graves' ophthalmopathy. Sequencing was done on a sample of blood. This chain links TRBV5-1 with TRBJ2-3, with TRBD1 matching 7 bases. CDR3 sequence reads: CASSLGIQGTDTQYF. DNA for the CDR3: TGCGCCAGCAGCTTGGGGATACAGGGGACAGATACGCAGTATTTT.